The next 18 T cell receptor beta chains were all read from a single sample in a study of cytomegalovirus exposure and HLA in healthy donors. This table comes from immunoSEQ multiplex PCR, and its TCRdb copy is limited to in-frame clones, with some not included. The table shows roughly 250,000 clones, with around 87% occurring only once. The sequenced sample consisted of PBMCs. Receptors were obtained from a man aged 18 to 30 in good health and CMV-seronegative.

This clone occurred a few times. This chain links TRBV30 with TRBJ2-7; maybe TRBD1 (6 bases). CDR3 length: 13 amino acids. V shed 2 bases and J shed 3 bases, with 11 bases lying between them. CDR1 and CDR2 from the germline V gene are GTSNPN and SVGIG (reference sequence). The DNA of the CDR3 is TGTGCCTGGAGTACAGGGTCCGGCTACGAGCAGTACTTC. This encodes CAWSTGSGYEQYF.

The rearrangement uses TRBV4-3 and TRBJ2-7, with 7 bases fitting TRBD1. The J segment lost 3 bases and the V segment lost 6 bases, leaving 11 bases of the junction unmatched. The CDR3 totals 15 residues. Germline V gives CDR1 LGHNA, CDR2 YSLEER. The CDR3 spells CASSPSAGTVYEQYF. Written as DNA, the CDR3 is TGCGCCAGCAGTCCATCGGCCGGGACAGTCTACGAGCAGTACTTC.

CDR3 in amino acids: CASSLMAGVPGANVLTF. CDR3 bases: TGTGCCAGCAGCTTAATGGCAGGGGTCCCTGGGGCCAACGTCCTGACTTTC. The rearrangement joins TRBV7-3 to TRBJ2-6, with D perhaps matching TRBD1 (6 bases). The CDR3 runs to 17 residues. V was trimmed by 1 base and J by 2 bases, leaving 12 bases between them. Looked up from germline, CDR1 is SGHTA and CDR2 is FQGTGA.

The V and J genes are TRBV7-9 and TRBJ2-3; 8 bases match TRBD2. CDR1 is SEHNR and CDR2 is FQNEAQ in the germline V gene (reference sequence). This CDR3 comprises 15 residues. V shed 4 bases, J shed 5 bases, and the junction held 8 bases outside the gene matches. CDR3 nucleotide sequence: TGTGCCAGCAGCTCCCCAGCGGCGGGGGGAGATACGCAGTATTTT. Its protein product is CASSSPAAGGDTQYF.

The CDR3 DNA follows: TGTGCCAGCAGCCCGGGGACAGGGAATTCACCCCTCCACTTT. Residues: CASSPGTGNSPLHF. V gene TRBV9 combines with J gene TRBJ1-6, with 9 bases that match TRBD1. V was pared by 4 bases and J by 7 bases, with 3 bases of the junction left unmatched. Germline V lookup: CDR1 SGDLS, CDR2 YYNGEE. The CDR3 runs 14 residues.

CDR3 loop: CASSSVRLGGMNTEAFF. The CDR3 DNA is TGTGCCAGCAGTTCGGTCCGGCTGGGAGGGATGAACACTGAAGCTTTCTTT. The V and J genes are TRBV28 and TRBJ1-1, with D hard to call. Germline lookup yields CDR1 MDHEN and CDR2 SYDVKM. V was pared by 4 bases and J by 0 bases, with 18 bases between. The CDR3 has 17 residues.

The chain uses TRBV6-5 and TRBJ2-7, with D tentatively TRBD1 (6 bases). V shed 0 bases and J shed 4 bases, with 10 bases lying between them. The germline CDR1 and CDR2 sequences are MNHEY and SVGAGI. The CDR3 contains 14 residues. The CDR3 DNA reads as TGTGCCAGCAGTTACTCCCCAACAGGGTACGAGCAGTACTTC. Translated, it gives CASSYSPTGYEQYF.

The V call is TRBV15, the J call TRBJ2-5; 9 bases are a match to TRBD1. The CDR3 extends over 14 amino acids. The ends lost 4 bases at V and 4 bases at J; junction bases unmatched: 4. Per the germline V gene, CDR1 is LNHNV and CDR2 is YYDKDF (reference sequence). The CDR3 here is CATSTTGGRETQYF. The CDR3 region has the DNA TGTGCCACCAGCACGACAGGGGGTAGAGAGACCCAGTACTTC.

V gene TRBV5-1 combines with J gene TRBJ1-6; TRBD1 might be the D (6 bases). V lost 1 base and J lost 10, with 21 bases in between. The CDR3 spans 17 residues. The germline CDR1 and CDR2 sequences are SGHRS and YFSETQ. The CDR3 sequence is CASSLNWQGSRGSPLHF. The CDR3 DNA reads TGCGCCAGCAGCTTGAATTGGCAGGGGAGTCGGGGATCACCCCTCCACTTT.

The chain joins TRBV27 to TRBJ2-7, with TRBD1 as a possible D gene (6 bases). The CDR3 is made up of 13 amino acids. V lost 5 bases and J 6 bases, leaving 14 bases between the germline ends. Per the germline V gene, CDR1 is MNHEY and CDR2 is SMNVEV (reference sequence). CDR3 DNA: TGTGCCAGCAGTCCCCTGACAGGTTTCGAGCAGTACTTC. It yields the protein CASSPLTGFEQYF.

This chain connects TRBV7-9 to TRBJ2-6, with 9 bases identical to TRBD1. Germline V CDR1 and CDR2: SEHNR, FQNEAQ (reference sequence). This CDR3 contains 17 residues. V was clipped by 5 bases and J by 2 bases; unmatched bases: 7. The DNA for the CDR3 is TGTGCCAGCAGCGGGGGGACAGGGTTGACTGGGGCCAACGTCCTGACTTTC. Translation gives CASSGGTGLTGANVLTF. Combining the CDR3 with reference TRBV7-9 and TRBJ2-6 gives the whole variable domain DTGVSQNPRHKITKRGQNVTFRCDPISEHNRLYWYRQTLGQGPEFLTYFQNEAQLEKSRLLSDRFSAERPKGSFSTLEIQRTEQGDSAMYLCASSGGTGLTGANVLTFGAGSRLTVL.

J is TRBJ1-3 and V is TRBV5-4, with 9 bases identical to TRBD1. The CDR3 consists of 16 residues. V trimming: 2 bases; J trimming: 3 bases; junction bases outside the gene matches: 6. Germline values: CDR1 SGHNT, CDR2 YYREEE (reference sequence). In nucleotides, the CDR3 is TGTGCCAGCAGCTTTACAGGGGGCGCAGTTGGAAACACCATATATTTT. Encoded protein: CASSFTGGAVGNTIYF.

The J gene is TRBJ2-7, the V gene TRBV7-8; D not certain. The CDR3 runs 13 residues. Per the germline V gene, CDR1 is SGHVS and CDR2 is FQNEAQ. The V end was cut by 5 bases, the J end by 7 bases, with 15 bases between. The CDR3: CASSQDQISEQYF. The DNA for the CDR3 is TGTGCCAGCAGCCAAGATCAGATTTCTGAGCAGTACTTC.

The CDR3, as DNA: TGTGCCAGCAGCCCATTGACAGGGGACCATGGCTACACCTTC. Amino acids: CASSPLTGDHGYTF. This chain uses TRBV5-4 with TRBJ1-2; 8 nucleotides align to TRBD1. The junction had 8 bases not matched to a gene; V was cut back by 4 bases and J by 6 bases. CDR3 size: 14 residues. Per germline, CDR1 SGHNT and CDR2 YYREEE (reference sequence).

This rearrangement joins TRBV7-2 to TRBJ1-2; a possible D gene is TRBD1 (6 bases). CDR1 is SGHTA and CDR2 is FQGNSA in the germline V gene. This CDR3 comprises 17 residues. Trimming left V 5 bases short and J 5 bases short, with 24 bases between. The CDR3 coding sequence is TGTGCCAGCAGCACCCGGACGGGACATACGGATCGATATGGCTACACCTTC. Protein sequence: CASSTRTGHTDRYGYTF.

The J gene is TRBJ1-5, the V gene TRBV19; D remains ambiguous. The CDR3 length is 15 residues. Germline V gene sequence: CDR1 LNHDA, CDR2 SQIVND (reference sequence). The V and J ends lost 3 bases and 0 bases respectively, with 9 bases between them. In nucleotides, the CDR3 is TGTGCCAGTAGTATTAGAGGATCTAGCAATCAGCCCCAGCATTTT. Translated: CASSIRGSSNQPQHF.

The chain couples TRBV5-4 to TRBJ2-3; D remains unclear. Trimming left V 4 bases short and J 6 bases short, with 12 bases between. CDR3 size: 13 residues. Germline-derived CDR1 and CDR2 are SGHNT and YYREEE (reference sequence). This CDR3 reads CASSTVDKDTQYF. For the CDR3, the DNA is TGTGCCAGCAGCACCGTAGACAAGGATACGCAGTATTTT.

The chain recombines TRBV9 with TRBJ2-3; 10 bases are shared with TRBD2. Trimming at V came to 4 bases and at J to 5 bases, leaving 7 bases not matched to a gene. This CDR3 spans 15 amino acids. CDR1 and CDR2 from the germline V gene are SGDLS and YYNGEE. The CDR3 sequence: CASSPGTSVGDTQYF. In DNA, the CDR3 is TGTGCCAGCAGCCCCGGGACTAGCGTTGGAGATACGCAGTATTTT.